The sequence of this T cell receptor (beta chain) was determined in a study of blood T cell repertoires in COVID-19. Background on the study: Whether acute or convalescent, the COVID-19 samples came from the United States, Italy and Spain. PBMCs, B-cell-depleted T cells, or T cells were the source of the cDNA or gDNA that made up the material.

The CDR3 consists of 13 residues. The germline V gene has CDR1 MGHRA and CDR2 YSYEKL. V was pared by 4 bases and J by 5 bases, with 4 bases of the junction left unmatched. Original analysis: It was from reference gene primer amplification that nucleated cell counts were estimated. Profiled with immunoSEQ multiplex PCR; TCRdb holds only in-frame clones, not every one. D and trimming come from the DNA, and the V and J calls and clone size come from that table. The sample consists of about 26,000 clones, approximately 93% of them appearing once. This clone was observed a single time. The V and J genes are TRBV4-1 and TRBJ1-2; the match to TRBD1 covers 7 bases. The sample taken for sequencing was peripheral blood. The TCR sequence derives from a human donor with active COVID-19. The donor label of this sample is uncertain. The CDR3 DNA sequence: TGCGCCAGCAGCCTCCGACAGGGTTATGGCTACACCTTC. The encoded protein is CASSLRQGYGYTF.